This note documents a single TCR beta chain sequence. The data were produced by immunoSEQ multiplex PCR, yet TCRdb's version contains in-frame clones alone and is incomplete. The profile shows roughly 50,000 clones, approximately 83% of them singletons. This record belongs to a study of blood T cell repertoires in COVID-19. Whole-study context: T cells, B-cell-depleted T cells, or PBMCs supplied cDNA or gDNA.

Per germline, CDR1 SNHLY and CDR2 FYNNEI. This CDR3 is built from 14 residues. V trimming: 2 bases; J trimming: 6 bases; junction bases outside the gene matches: 4. The chain recombines TRBV2 with TRBJ1-5; the match to TRBD1 covers 7 bases. The TCR was taken from a woman of 80 years or more with acute or convalescent COVID-19. Sequencing was performed on peripheral blood. The CDR3 coding sequence is TGTGCCAGCAGTGAATCGGACAGGACTCAGCCCCAGCATTTT. Translation gives CASSESDRTQPQHF.